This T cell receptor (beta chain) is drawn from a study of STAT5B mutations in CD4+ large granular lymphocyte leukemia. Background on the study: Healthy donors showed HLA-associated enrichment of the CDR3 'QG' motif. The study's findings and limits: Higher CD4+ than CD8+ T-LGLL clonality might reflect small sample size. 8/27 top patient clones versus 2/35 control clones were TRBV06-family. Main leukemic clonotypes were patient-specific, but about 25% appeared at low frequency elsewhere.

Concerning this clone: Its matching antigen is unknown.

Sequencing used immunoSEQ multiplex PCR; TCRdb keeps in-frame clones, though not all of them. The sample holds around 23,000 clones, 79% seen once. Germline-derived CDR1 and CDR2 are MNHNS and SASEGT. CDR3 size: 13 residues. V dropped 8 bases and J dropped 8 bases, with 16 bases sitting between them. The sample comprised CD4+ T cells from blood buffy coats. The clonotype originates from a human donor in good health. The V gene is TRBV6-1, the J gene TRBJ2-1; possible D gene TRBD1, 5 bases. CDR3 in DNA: TGTGCCAGCGAAAGGGGCCCAGCCCATGAGCAGTTCTTC. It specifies CASERGPAHEQFF.